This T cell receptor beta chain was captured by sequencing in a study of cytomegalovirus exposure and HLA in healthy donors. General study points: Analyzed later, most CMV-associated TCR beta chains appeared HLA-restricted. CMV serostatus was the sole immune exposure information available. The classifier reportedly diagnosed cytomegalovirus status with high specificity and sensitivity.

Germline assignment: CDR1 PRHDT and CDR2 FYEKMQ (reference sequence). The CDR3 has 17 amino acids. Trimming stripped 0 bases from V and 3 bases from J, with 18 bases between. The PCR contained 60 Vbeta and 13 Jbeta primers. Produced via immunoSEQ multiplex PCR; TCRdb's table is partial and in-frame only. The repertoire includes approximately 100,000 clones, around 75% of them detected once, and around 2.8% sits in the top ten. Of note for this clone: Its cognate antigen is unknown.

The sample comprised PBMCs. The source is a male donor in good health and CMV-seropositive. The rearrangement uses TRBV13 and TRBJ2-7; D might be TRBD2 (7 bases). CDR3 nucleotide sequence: TGTGCCAGCAGCTTAGGCCTGAGGGGGGGAGGGAGCTACGAGCAGTACTTC. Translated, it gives CASSLGLRGGGSYEQYF.